This T cell receptor beta chain appears in the sequencing data of a study of tumor-infiltrating lymphocytes in primary liver carcinoma. About the research overall: The cohort consisted of patients whose primary liver carcinoma was surgically resected. Findings and caveats of the study: The overlap of tumor-adjacent and tumor-blood pairs was smaller than that of tumor region pairs.

Priming with a constant-region primer yielded TCR beta cDNA from 500 ng total RNA. Sequencing libraries for TCR beta derived from three nested multiplex PCR rounds that used slightly modified ARM-PCR. Primers for the first two PCR rounds were TRBV1-TRBV30 forward primers and a C-beta reverse primer (roughly 9 cycles per round). TCRdb recomputed calls from the multiplex PCR reads with MiXCR, one row per CDR3 protein. Among 300,000 to 350,000 distinct CDR3 sequences, around three fifths were seen once, and the ten largest hold about 6.5%. The CDR3 covers 14 residues. Per germline, CDR1 LGHNA and CDR2 YSLEER. Turning to this clonotype: Its cognate antigen is unknown. One junction end disagrees with the germline gene, perhaps due to a read error.

Unsorted whole blood served as the source of blood RNA, and germline DNA was extracted as well. The J gene is TRBJ2-3, the V gene TRBV4-3; D gene uncertain. The clonotype originates from a man aged 40-49 years with primary liver carcinoma and hepatitis B virus infection. The sequenced sample was peripheral blood. CDR3 sequence (DNA): TGCACCAGCAGCCTCTACATTAGCACAGATACGCAGTATTTT. It yields the protein CTSSLYISTDTQYF.